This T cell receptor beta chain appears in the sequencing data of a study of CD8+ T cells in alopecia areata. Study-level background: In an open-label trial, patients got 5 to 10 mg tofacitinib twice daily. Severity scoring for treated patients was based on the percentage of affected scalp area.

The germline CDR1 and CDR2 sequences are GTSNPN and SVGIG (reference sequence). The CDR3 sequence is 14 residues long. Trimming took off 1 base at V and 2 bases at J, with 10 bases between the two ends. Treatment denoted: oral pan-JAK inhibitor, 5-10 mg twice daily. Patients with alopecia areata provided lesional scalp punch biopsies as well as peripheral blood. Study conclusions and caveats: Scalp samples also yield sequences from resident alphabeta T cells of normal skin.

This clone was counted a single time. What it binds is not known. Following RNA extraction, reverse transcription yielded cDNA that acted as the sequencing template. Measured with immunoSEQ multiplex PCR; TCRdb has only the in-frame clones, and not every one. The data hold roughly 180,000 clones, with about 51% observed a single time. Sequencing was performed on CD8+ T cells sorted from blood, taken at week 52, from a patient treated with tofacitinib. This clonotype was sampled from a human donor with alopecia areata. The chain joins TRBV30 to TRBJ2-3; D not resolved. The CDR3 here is CAWSALGNTDTQYF. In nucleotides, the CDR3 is TGTGCCTGGAGTGCCCTAGGAAACACAGATACGCAGTATTTT.